This TCR beta chain was sequenced during a study of glioma-infiltrating T cells. Trimming stripped 6 bases from V and 2 bases from J, with 12 bases between. CDR1 is MNHEY, CDR2 SMNVEV, per germline (reference sequence). The CDR3 runs to 14 residues. The iRepertoire nested amplicon-rescue multiplex PCR amplified TCR alpha and beta CDR3s from RNA. One-step reverse transcription and amplification started from approximately 100-400 ng of tissue mRNA or PBMC total RNA. TCRdb fed the multiplex PCR reads into MiXCR, producing one record per CDR3 protein. The repertoire holds some 150,000 distinct CDR3 sequences, around 40% seen once, with 20% to 25% in the top ten. This clonotype was detected many times.

This sequence joins TRBV27 and TRBJ2-3, with unresolved D. This clonotype was obtained from a human donor with low-grade glioma or glioblastoma, undergoing nonglioma brain surgery, or in good health (not recorded which). Sequencing was performed on glioma tissue, nonneoplastic brain tissue, or PBMCs (not recorded which). The chain's CDR3 is CASRSSTLTDTQYF. CDR3 bases: TGTGCCAGCAGATCTTCTACACTCACAGATACGCAGTATTTT.